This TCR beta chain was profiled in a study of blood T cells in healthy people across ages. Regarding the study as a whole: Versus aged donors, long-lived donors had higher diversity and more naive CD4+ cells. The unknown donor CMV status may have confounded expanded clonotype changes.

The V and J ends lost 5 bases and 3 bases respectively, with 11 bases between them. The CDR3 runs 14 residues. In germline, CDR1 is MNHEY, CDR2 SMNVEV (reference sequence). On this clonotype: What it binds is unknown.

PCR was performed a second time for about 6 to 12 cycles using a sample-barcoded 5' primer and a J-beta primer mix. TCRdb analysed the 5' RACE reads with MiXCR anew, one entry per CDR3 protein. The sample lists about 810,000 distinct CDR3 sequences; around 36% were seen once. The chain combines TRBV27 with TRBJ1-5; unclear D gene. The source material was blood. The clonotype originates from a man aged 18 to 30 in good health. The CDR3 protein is CASSLAGINQPQHF. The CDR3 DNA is TGTGCCAGCAGTCTCGCGGGGATCAATCAGCCCCAGCATTTT.